This T cell receptor beta chain comes out of a study of T cell repertoires in cytomegalovirus infection. Across the study: HLA-B-restricted CMV epitopes that are well studied, plus recently identified HLA-C-restricted ones, were used by the study. Public TCR beta signatures marked donors with CMV infection and the matching HLA.

Each CDR3 protein gets one entry after TCRdb re-called the reads with MiXCR. This repertoire shows about 69,000 distinct CDR3 sequences, roughly 28% found once; its top ten account for 45% to 65%. The V gene lost 5 bases and the J gene lost 3 bases, with 11 bases spanning the gap. CDR3 size: 13 residues. Germline CDR1 and CDR2: SEHNR and FQNEAQ (reference sequence). This clonotype occurred many times. Antigen: not known. Study-level points and caveats: Ex vivo responses were dominated by HLA-C-restricted CMV-specific TCR beta clonotypes. Carriers of CMV and the relevant HLA type were discriminated by public TCR beta frequency.

V and J are TRBV7-9 and TRBJ2-7, with D unclear. The sequence derives from a human donor in good health (CMV status not recorded). Some clones in this sample may be carry-over from other donors' samples. The source was CD8+ T cells from cultured PBMCs, collected from culture after CMV antigen stimulation. For the CDR3, the DNA is TGTGCCAGCAGCCCCGGAAGGGACTACGAGCAGTACTTC. This gives the protein CASSPGRDYEQYF. Drawing the rest from reference TRBV7-9 and TRBJ2-7, the complete variable domain is DTGVSQNPRHKITKRGQNVTFRCDPISEHNRLYWYRQTLGQGPEFLTYFQNEAQLEKSRLLSDRFSAERPKGSFSTLEIQRTEQGDSAMYLCASSPGRDYEQYFGPGTRLTVT.